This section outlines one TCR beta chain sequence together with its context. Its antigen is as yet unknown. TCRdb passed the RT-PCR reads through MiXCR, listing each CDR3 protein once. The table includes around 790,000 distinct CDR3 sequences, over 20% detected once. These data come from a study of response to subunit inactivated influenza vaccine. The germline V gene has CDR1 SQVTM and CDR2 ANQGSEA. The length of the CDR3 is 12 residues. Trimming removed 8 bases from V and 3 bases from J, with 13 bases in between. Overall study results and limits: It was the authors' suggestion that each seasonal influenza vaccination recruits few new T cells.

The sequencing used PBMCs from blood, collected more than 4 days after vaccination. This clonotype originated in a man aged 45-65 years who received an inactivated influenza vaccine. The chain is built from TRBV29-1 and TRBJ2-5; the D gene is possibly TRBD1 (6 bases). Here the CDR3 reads CSLRTAEETQYF. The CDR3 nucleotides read TGCAGCCTAAGGACAGCGGAAGAGACCCAGTACTTC.